The table lists the clone carrying this T cell receptor (beta chain) with a count of one. This sample was taken from a study of cytomegalovirus exposure and HLA in healthy donors. The primer mix had 60 Vbeta and 13 Jbeta primers. Clones were read by immunoSEQ multiplex PCR, and TCRdb kept only the in-frame ones, dropping some. The sample has 150,000 or so clones, around four fifths seen once. Between the trimmed V and J ends, which lost 0 bases and 2 bases, there was a span of 14 bases. This CDR3 spans 15 amino acids. Germline CDR1 GTSNPN, CDR2 SVGIG (reference sequence). The source material was PBMCs. This TCR derives from a female donor in good health and CMV-seronegative. This chain connects TRBV30 to TRBJ2-7, with a weak D call TRBD1 (6 bases). The CDR3 region has the DNA TGTGCCTGGAGTGTGGGGGCCGTGGGCGCCTACGAGCAGTACTTC. Translated, it gives CAWSVGAVGAYEQYF.